One and the same sample provided the 13 T cell receptor beta chains below, sequenced in a study of shared clonotypes between healthy human individuals. Here immunoSEQ multiplex PCR was the method, and the copy in TCRdb shows in-frame clones only, minus some. The repertoire holds 2 million to 2.5 million clones, around 93% seen once, with roughly 0.34% in the top ten. Input material: naive CD4+ T cells from PBMCs. The subset was: CD45RA+ positively selected. The receptors shown here come from a man aged 18 to 29 in good health. Some clones in this sample may be carry-over from other donors' samples.

This clone showed up just a few times. This same CDR3 is encoded by further DNA sequences in the sample. The chain combines TRBV7-9 with TRBJ2-7; 7 bases are a match to TRBD2. Germline V gene data show CDR1 as SEHNR and CDR2 as FQNEAQ (reference sequence). This CDR3 has 11 amino acids. V lost 3 bases to trimming and J lost 7 bases; unmatched junction nucleotides: 0. The CDR3 loop reads CASSFGGEQYF. DNA of the CDR3: TGTGCCAGCAGCTTCGGGGGGGAGCAGTACTTC.

This clone was seen a single time. The same CDR3 can be traced to other DNA sequences in this sample. The CDR3 sequence: CASSLSGLRTGELFF. The CDR3 DNA reads TGTGCCAGCAGTTTGTCGGGGCTCCGCACCGGGGAGCTGTTTTTT. The V gene is TRBV28, the J gene TRBJ2-2; either TRBD1 or TRBD2 may supply D (5 bases each). Germline CDR1 MDHEN, CDR2 SYDVKM. Trimming cost V 3 bases and J 4 bases, with 12 bases left between them. The CDR3 is 15 residues long.

The rearrangement links TRBV29-1 to TRBJ1-3; no reliable D call. Germline CDR1 is SQVTM and CDR2 is ANQGSEA. The CDR3 extends over 15 amino acids. The ends were cut back, 3 bases at V and 0 bases at J, with 12 bases in the middle. The CDR3 loop reads CSVEIAGSSGNTIYF. CDR3 bases: TGCAGCGTTGAGATAGCGGGGAGCTCTGGAAACACCATATATTTT.

The DNA of the CDR3 is TGTGCCAGCAGCCTTGGGCGGGGGCACCTCACAGATACGCAGTATTTT. Its translation is CASSLGRGHLTDTQYF. This rearrangement joins TRBV9 to TRBJ2-3; D is possibly TRBD2 (7 bases). CDR3 size: 16 residues. Trimming shortened V by 4 bases and J by 2 bases, and 17 bases separated the two germline ends. Germline CDR1 reads SGDLS; CDR2 reads YYNGEE.

The V and J genes are TRBV19 and TRBJ1-4, with 10 bases aligning to TRBD1. Germline V gene data show CDR1 as LNHDA and CDR2 as SQIVND (reference sequence). The CDR3 is 14 residues long. With V trimmed by 5 bases and J by 7 bases, 4 bases remained unmatched. The CDR3 DNA sequence: TGTGCCAGTAGTCGGGACAGGGGCGGTGAAAAACTGTTTTTT. Its protein product is CASSRDRGGEKLFF. The complete variable domain, with remaining parts taken from reference TRBV19 and TRBJ1-4, reads DGGITQSPKYLFRKEGQNVTLSCEQNLNHDAMYWYRQDPGQGLRLIYYSQIVNDFQKGDIAEGYSVSREKKESFPLTVTSAQKNPTAFYLCASSRDRGGEKLFFGSGTQLSVL.

The genes are TRBV28 and TRBJ2-7; 8 nucleotides agree with TRBD1. This CDR3 contains 13 residues. J was trimmed by 5 bases and V by 10 bases; bases with no gene match: 10. CDR1 and CDR2 from the germline V gene are MDHEN and SYDVKM. The CDR3 region is CAIRQGAVDEQYF. Here the CDR3 DNA reads TGTGCCATTCGCCAGGGGGCGGTCGACGAGCAGTACTTC. The whole variable domain, remainder taken from reference TRBV28 and TRBJ2-7, is DVKVTQSSRYLVKRTGEKVFLECVQDMDHENMFWYRQDPGLGLRLIYFSYDVKMKEKGDIPEGYSVSREKKERFSLILESASTNQTSMYLCAIRQGAVDEQYFGPGTRLTVT.

V usage is TRBV7-9 and J usage is TRBJ2-3, with D possibly TRBD1 on 5 matching bases. The CDR3 covers 15 residues. Deletions cut 6 bases from V and 1 base from J, with 14 bases between. The germline V gene has CDR1 SEHNR and CDR2 FQNEAQ (reference sequence). CDR3 loop: CASSPLQGGTDTQYF. The CDR3 bases are TGTGCCAGCAGTCCTTTGCAGGGTGGCACAGATACGCAGTATTTT.

The chain carries TRBV7-3 and TRBJ2-5; 7 bases are shared with TRBD2. Losses at the gene ends were 5 bases for V and 5 bases for J; bases not matched to a gene: 14. Germline assignment: CDR1 SGHTA and CDR2 FQGTGA. The CDR3 extends over 16 amino acids. The CDR3 DNA is TGTGCCAGCAGCCCGAGCCGGAGCGGGATCTGGGAGACCCAGTACTTC. Translating gives CASSPSRSGIWETQYF. The complete variable domain, with remaining parts taken from reference TRBV7-3 and TRBJ2-5, reads GAGVSQTPSNKVTEKGKYVELRCDPISGHTALYWYRQSLGQGPEFLIYFQGTGAADDSGLPNDRFFAVRPEGSVSTLKIQRTERGDSAVYLCASSPSRSGIWETQYFGPGTRLLVL.

The chain recombines TRBV9 with TRBJ2-3; TRBD1 matches at 7 bases. Trimming cost V 4 bases and J 2 bases; bases outside gene matches: 7. CDR1 is SGDLS and CDR2 is YYNGEE in the germline V gene. This CDR3 contains 15 residues. In nucleotides, the CDR3 is TGTGCCAGCAGCCCTGACAGGGTCCTCACAGATACGCAGTATTTT. It translates to CASSPDRVLTDTQYF. The full variable domain, in which reference TRBV9 and TRBJ2-3 provide the parts outside the CDR3, is DSGVTQTPKHLITATGQRVTLRCSPRSGDLSVYWYQQSLDQGLQFLIQYYNGEERAKGNILERFSAQQFPDLHSELNLSSLELGDSALYFCASSPDRVLTDTQYFGPGTRLTVL.

This CDR3 is CASSRLINEQYF. For the CDR3, the DNA is TGTGCCAGCAGCAGGCTAATCAACGAGCAGTACTTC. The chain uses TRBV2 and TRBJ2-7, with D unresolved. Germline V CDR1 and CDR2: SNHLY, FYNNEI. Trimming stripped 6 bases from V and 5 bases from J, with 11 bases between. CDR3 size: 12 residues. Full variable domain (remainder filled in from reference TRBV2 and TRBJ2-7): EPEVTQTPSHQVTQMGQEVILRCVPISNHLYFYWYRQILGQKVEFLVSFYNNEISEKSEIFDDQFSVERPDGSNFTLKIRSTKLEDSAMYFCASSRLINEQYFGPGTRLTVT.

The rearrangement uses TRBV15 and TRBJ2-7, with TRBD2 identical over 7 bases. The CDR3 runs to 16 residues. With 1 base clipped from V and 1 base from J, the junction kept 7 bases outside the gene matches. Germline V gene data show CDR1 as LNHNV and CDR2 as YYDKDF (reference sequence). The CDR3 spells CATSRGMASGSYEQYF. The DNA for the CDR3 is TGTGCCACCAGCAGAGGGATGGCTAGCGGATCCTACGAGCAGTACTTC.

The chain carries TRBV4-1 and TRBJ2-1; D possibly matches TRBD1 or TRBD2 (5 bases each). Germline values: CDR1 MGHRA, CDR2 YSYEKL. Trimming cost V 4 bases and J 6 bases, with 19 bases left between them. The CDR3 loop spans 16 amino acids. CDR3 in DNA: TGCGCCAGCAGCCTGCGACGGGATCAGGGAAGCAATGAGCAGTTCTTC. It encodes CASSLRRDQGSNEQFF.

This rearrangement joins TRBV29-1 to TRBJ2-1; D is perhaps TRBD1 (6 bases). V shed 6 bases and J shed 4 bases, with 19 bases lying between them. CDR1 is SQVTM and CDR2 is ANQGSEA in the germline V gene. This CDR3 is built from 15 residues. This CDR3 is CSVPTDRRRYNEQFF. The CDR3 nucleotides are TGCAGCGTCCCCACCGACAGGAGAAGGTACAATGAGCAGTTCTTC.